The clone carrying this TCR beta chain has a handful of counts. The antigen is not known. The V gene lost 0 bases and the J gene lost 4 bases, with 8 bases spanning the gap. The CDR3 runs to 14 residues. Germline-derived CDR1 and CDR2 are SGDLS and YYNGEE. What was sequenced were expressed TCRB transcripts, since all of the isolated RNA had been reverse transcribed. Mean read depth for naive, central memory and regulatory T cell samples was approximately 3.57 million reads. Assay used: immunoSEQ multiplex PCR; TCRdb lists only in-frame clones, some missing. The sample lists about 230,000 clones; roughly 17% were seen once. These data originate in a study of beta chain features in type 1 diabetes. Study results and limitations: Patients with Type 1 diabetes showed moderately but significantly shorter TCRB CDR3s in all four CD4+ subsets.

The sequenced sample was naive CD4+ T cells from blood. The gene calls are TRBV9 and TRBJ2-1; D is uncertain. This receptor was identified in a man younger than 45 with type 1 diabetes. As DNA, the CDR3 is TGTGCCAGCAGCGTAGAGTCTAGTTACAATGAGCAGTTCTTC. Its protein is CASSVESSYNEQFF.